This record covers a single TCR beta chain. Assay used: immunoSEQ multiplex PCR; TCRdb lists only in-frame clones, some missing. The table records 2 million or so clones, about 95% of them present only once. This sample stems from a study of shared clonotypes between healthy human individuals. Study background: A couple of women and a few men aged 18 to 49 served as donors.

Nashville, Tennessee was home to all donors, each a Caucasian adult. Germline V gene lookup returns CDR1 WNHNN and CDR2 SYGVQD (reference sequence). J lost 3 bases, V lost 5 bases, and 4 bases had no gene match. The CDR3 is 14 amino acids. This chain links TRBV10-1 with TRBJ2-3; 8 bases are shared with TRBD1. The sequenced sample consisted of naive CD4+ T cells sorted from blood. Subset indicated: CD45RA+ positively selected. The clonotype was recovered from a man between 18 and 35 years old in good health. The CDR3 coding sequence is TGCGCCAGCAGTAGACAGGGGATAACAGATACGCAGTATTTT. It yields the protein CASSRQGITDTQYF.